These 5 T cell receptor beta chains were sequenced from one sample in a study of regulatory T cells in long-lasting Graves disease. Stated time point: newly diagnosed GD, antithyroid drugs for less than 3 months. There was RNA extracted from PBMCs, and the TCR library was made from it. Arm-PCR of CDR3 regions and iRepertoire HTBI primers were the basis on which TCR beta libraries were built. TCRdb used MiXCR to reprocess the multiplex PCR reads, holding one entry per CDR3 protein. The sample has roughly 320,000 distinct CDR3 sequences, about a sixth seen once. The sample also formed part of further work on T cells in Graves' hyperthyroidism and ophthalmopathy.

The sample in question was peripheral blood mononuclear cells (PBMCs), obtained at new diagnosis, from a patient treated with antithyroid drugs. All receptors come from a man in his forties with Graves disease.

This clonotype appeared many times. The chain links TRBV7-9 to TRBJ1-4; 8 nucleotides line up with TRBD1. CDR1 SEHNR and CDR2 FQNEAQ come from the germline V gene (reference sequence). V trimming: 4 bases; J trimming: 0 bases; junction bases outside the gene matches: 10. The CDR3 covers 18 residues. The CDR3 region is CASSSPGMTGATNEKLFF. CDR3 DNA: TGTGCCAGCAGCTCGCCCGGAATGACAGGGGCAACTAATGAAAAACTGTTTTTT.

The table lists this clonotype with many counts. One junction end disagrees with the germline gene, perhaps due to a read error. The chain has TRBV18 and TRBJ2-7, with 9 bases fitting TRBD1. The CDR3 runs 16 residues. Germline loops: CDR1 KGHSH, CDR2 LQKENI. CDR3 residues: CASSAPRGQGTYEQYF. CDR3 DNA sequence: TGTGCCAGCTCAGCACCCAGGGGACAGGGTACCTACGAGCAGTACTTC.

This clonotype was picked up many times. The genes are TRBV29-1 and TRBJ1-2; D is undetermined. The CDR3 spans 13 residues. V dropped 3 bases and J dropped 4 bases, with 12 bases sitting between them. Per germline, CDR1 SQVTM and CDR2 ANQGSEA. The CDR3 sequence is CSVDKGSAYGYTF. The CDR3 DNA is TGCAGCGTTGATAAGGGCTCAGCCTATGGCTACACCTTC.

The sample holds many counts of this clonotype. V is TRBV29-1 and J is TRBJ2-3; 11 bases match TRBD2. Germline loops: CDR1 SQVTM, CDR2 ANQGSEA. V trimming: 6 bases; J trimming: 0 bases; junction bases outside the gene matches: 5. This CDR3 spans 15 amino acids. CDR3 nucleotide sequence: TGCAGCGTGATAGGGACTAGCGGAAGCACAGATACGCAGTATTTT. Translated, it gives CSVIGTSGSTDTQYF.

This clonotype was counted ten times or more. The chain joins TRBV7-9 to TRBJ2-7; TRBD1 is a possible D gene (7 bases). Per germline, CDR1 SEHNR and CDR2 FQNEAQ (reference sequence). Trimming removed 11 bases from V and 7 bases from J, with 15 bases in between. CDR3 length: 11 amino acids. For the CDR3, the DNA is TGTGCCGGAGGGGGCGCAGGGGAGCAGTACTTC. It is translated as CAGGGAGEQYF. Together with reference TRBV7-9 and TRBJ2-7, the CDR3 gives the full variable domain: DTGVSQNPRHKITKRGQNVTFRCDPISEHNRLYWYRQTLGQGPEFLTYFQNEAQLEKSRLLSDRFSAERPKGSFSTLEIQRTEQGDSAMYLCAGGGAGEQYFGPGTRLTVT.